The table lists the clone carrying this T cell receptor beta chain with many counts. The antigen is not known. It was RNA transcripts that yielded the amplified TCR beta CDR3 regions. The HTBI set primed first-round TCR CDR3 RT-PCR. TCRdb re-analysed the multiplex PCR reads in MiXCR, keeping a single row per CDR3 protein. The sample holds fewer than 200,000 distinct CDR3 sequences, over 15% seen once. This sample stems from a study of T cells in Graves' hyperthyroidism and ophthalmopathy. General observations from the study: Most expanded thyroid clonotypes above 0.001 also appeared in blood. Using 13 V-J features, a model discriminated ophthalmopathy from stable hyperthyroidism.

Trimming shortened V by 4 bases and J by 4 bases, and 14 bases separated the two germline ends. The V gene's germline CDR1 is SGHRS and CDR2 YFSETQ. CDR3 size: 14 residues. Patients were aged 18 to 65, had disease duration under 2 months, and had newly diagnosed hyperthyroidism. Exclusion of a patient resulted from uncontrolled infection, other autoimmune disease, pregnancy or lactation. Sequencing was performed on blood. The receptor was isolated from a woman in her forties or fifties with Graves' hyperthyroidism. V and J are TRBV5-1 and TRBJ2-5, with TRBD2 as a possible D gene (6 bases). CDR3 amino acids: CASSGFQGGETQYF. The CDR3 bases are TGCGCCAGCAGCGGGTTCCAGGGAGGAGAGACCCAGTACTTC.